The 22 T cell receptor beta chains presented below share a single source sample, sequenced in a study of T cell responses to AZD1222 COVID-19 vaccine. Some clones are missing from TCRdb's copy, which holds only in-frame ones; the method was immunoSEQ multiplex PCR. The profile shows roughly 120,000 clones, around 93% of them singletons. The sequencing here drew on peripheral blood, taken on day 0 of AZD1222 vaccination. The receptor set was obtained from an adult in good health.

CDR3: CASSQNTEAFF. CDR3 coding DNA: TGCGCCAGCAGCCAGAACACTGAAGCTTTCTTT. V usage is TRBV4-1 and J usage is TRBJ1-1; D remains unclear. Trimming took 3 bases from V and 1 from J, leaving 0 bases between them. The CDR3 is made up of 11 amino acids. Germline V CDR1 and CDR2: MGHRA, YSYEKL.

The rearrangement joins TRBV20-1 to TRBJ1-2, with D unclear. The germline V gene has CDR1 DFQATT and CDR2 SNEGSKA (reference sequence). V was cut by 4 bases and J by 1 base, with 4 bases left in between. The CDR3 length is 11 residues. This chain's CDR3 is CSANLNYGYTF. CDR3 bases: TGCAGTGCTAATCTTAACTATGGCTACACCTTC.

This sequence joins TRBV11-2 and TRBJ1-3; D remains ambiguous. CDR1 is SGHAT and CDR2 is FQNNGV in the germline V gene. CDR3 length: 12 residues. V gave up 3 bases and J gave up 4 bases, with 4 bases separating them. CDR3 residues: CASSLSGNTIYF. CDR3 coding DNA: TGTGCCAGCAGCTTGTCAGGAAACACCATATATTTT.

The chain couples TRBV11-2 to TRBJ1-5, with D tentatively TRBD1 (5 bases). The CDR3 covers 15 residues. In germline, CDR1 is SGHAT, CDR2 FQNNGV. V was cut by 4 bases and J by 5 bases, with 15 bases left in between. The CDR3 DNA sequence: TGTGCCAGCAGCTCCAGCGGCAGGGATGATCAGCCCCAGCATTTT. This translates into CASSSSGRDDQPQHF.

The V and J genes are TRBV2 and TRBJ1-1; tentatively, D is TRBD1 (6 bases). The CDR3 has 12 amino acids. Germline assignment: CDR1 SNHLY and CDR2 FYNNEI. V was clipped by 8 bases and J by 2 bases, with 9 bases between them. The CDR3 is CASQGTNTEAFF. Here the CDR3 DNA reads TGTGCCAGCCAGGGGACCAACACTGAAGCTTTCTTT. Combining the CDR3 with reference TRBV2 and TRBJ1-1 gives the whole variable domain EPEVTQTPSHQVTQMGQEVILRCVPISNHLYFYWYRQILGQKVEFLVSFYNNEISEKSEIFDDQFSVERPDGSNFTLKIRSTKLEDSAMYFCASQGTNTEAFFGQGTRLTVV.

V usage is TRBV27 and J usage is TRBJ1-6; a weak D match, TRBD1 (6 bases). The CDR3 runs 15 residues. Germline V gene sequence: CDR1 MNHEY, CDR2 SMNVEV (reference sequence). The germline V and J ends were trimmed by 0 bases and 9 bases, with 12 bases remaining between them. In nucleotides, the CDR3 is TGTGCCAGCAGTTTATCCGGACAGAGAAGTTCACCCCTCCACTTT. This sequence encodes CASSLSGQRSSPLHF.

V and J are TRBV27 and TRBJ2-5; TRBD2 is a possible D gene (6 bases). The CDR3 has 21 residues. Deletions cut 0 bases from V and 2 bases from J, with 28 bases between. Germline assignment: CDR1 MNHEY and CDR2 SMNVEV (reference sequence). Here the CDR3 DNA reads TGTGCCAGCAGTTTATCGCGCCCCGGAGGGGTTCGCGGCGTGAGACAAGAGACCCAGTACTTC. It specifies CASSLSRPGGVRGVRQETQYF.

This rearrangement joins TRBV2 to TRBJ1-3, with a possible D match to TRBD1 (5 bases). V was cut by 4 bases and J by 0 bases, with 19 bases left in between. The germline V gene encodes CDR1 SNHLY and CDR2 FYNNEI. The CDR3 runs 18 residues. In DNA, the CDR3 is TGTGCCAGCAGTGCATCCGGGACCCGCGGATACTCTGGAAACACCATATATTTT. Protein product: CASSASGTRGYSGNTIYF.

The chain has TRBV7-2 and TRBJ1-1, with TRBD1 identical over 9 bases. The CDR3 has 14 amino acids. Germline CDR1 and CDR2: SGHTA and FQGNSA. V lost 4 bases to trimming and J lost 5 bases; unmatched junction nucleotides: 5. The CDR3 DNA reads as TGTGCCAGCAGCTCGACGACAGGGGGAACTGAAGCTTTCTTT. This gives the protein CASSSTTGGTEAFF.

The rearrangement links TRBV12-2 to TRBJ1-3. TRBV12-2 is recorded as a pseudogene. This CDR3 has 14 residues. CDR3 bases: TGTGCAAGTCGCTTAGAGAGGGAGGTCCACACCATATATTTT. Translating gives CASRLEREVHTIYF.

This sequence joins TRBV27 and TRBJ1-5; the D gene is possibly TRBD1 (5 bases). The CDR3 has 13 residues. Trimming took 6 bases from V and 6 from J, leaving 12 bases between them. CDR1 and CDR2 from the germline V gene are MNHEY and SMNVEV (reference sequence). CDR3: CASSKQEGQPQHF. CDR3 bases: TGTGCCAGCAGCAAACAGGAGGGTCAGCCCCAGCATTTT.

The V and J genes are TRBV6-5 and TRBJ1-3, with D uncertain. The CDR3 runs 16 residues. V was pared by 2 bases and J by 8 bases, with 19 bases between. Germline CDR1 is MNHEY and CDR2 is SVGAGI. The CDR3 loop reads CASSYGITSRKDTIYF. The CDR3 nucleotides read TGTGCCAGCAGTTACGGGATTACCAGCCGGAAGGACACCATATATTTT.

The chain couples TRBV6-5 to TRBJ1-6, with D hard to call. The germline gives CDR1 MNHEY, CDR2 SVGAGI. The CDR3 has 12 amino acids. Trimming left V 7 bases short and J 7 bases short, with 8 bases between. The CDR3 DNA sequence: TGTGCCAGCACTCAGTCGAATTCACCCCTCCACTTT. Its translation is CASTQSNSPLHF.

This chain uses TRBV5-1 with TRBJ2-2; 9 bases map to TRBD1. This CDR3 is 18 amino acids long. Germline CDR1 is SGHRS and CDR2 is YFSETQ. V lost 7 bases and J lost 1; bases outside the gene matches: 14. Here the CDR3 DNA reads TGCGCCAGCTTCACTCTTGACAGGGGGTCGATGAACACCGGGGAGCTGTTTTTT. It codes for CASFTLDRGSMNTGELFF.

V usage is TRBV19 and J usage is TRBJ2-1; 9 nucleotides agree with TRBD2. Germline CDR1 reads LNHDA; CDR2 reads SQIVND (reference sequence). There are 13 residues in the CDR3. V shed 7 bases and J 6 bases; nucleotides not matched to a gene: 4. CDR3 sequence: CASKLAGVNEQFF. DNA for the CDR3: TGTGCCAGTAAACTAGCGGGCGTCAATGAGCAGTTCTTC.

The chain carries TRBV4-2 and TRBJ1-2, with D tentatively TRBD1 (6 bases). The V gene lost 4 bases and the J gene lost 10 bases, with 31 bases spanning the gap. Germline values: CDR1 LGHNA, CDR2 YNFKEQ. The CDR3 length is 18 residues. DNA of the CDR3: TGTGCCAGCAGCCTGACTAGCGCCCGGGGGGCGACGGATGACGACTACACCTTC. Protein: CASSLTSARGATDDDYTF.

The CDR3 spells CASSLAGGPEQYF. The CDR3 nucleotides are TGTGCCAGCAGCTTAGCGGGGGGGCCCGAGCAGTACTTC. J is TRBJ2-7 and V is TRBV13; 8 nucleotides agree with TRBD2. J lost 6 bases, V lost 1 base, and 2 bases had no gene match. This CDR3 spans 13 amino acids. Germline CDR1 and CDR2: PRHDT and FYEKMQ (reference sequence).

The gene calls are TRBV6-1 and TRBJ2-7; TRBD1 aligns across 7 bases. Germline V gene lookup returns CDR1 MNHNS and CDR2 SASEGT. CDR3 length: 15 residues. Trimming took 1 base from V and 2 from J; bases not matched to a gene: 5. CDR3 DNA: TGTGCCAGCAGTGAAGTGGTGACAGGGACCTACGAGCAGTACTTC. Protein: CASSEVVTGTYEQYF.

V is TRBV19 and J is TRBJ1-5; 7 bases match TRBD1. This CDR3 region has 14 residues. V gave up 5 bases and J gave up 9 bases; unmatched junction bases: 10. CDR1 and CDR2 (germline): LNHDA, SQIVND (reference sequence). CDR3 protein: CASSVGQSSGPQHF. The DNA of the CDR3 is TGTGCCAGTAGTGTGGGACAGTCCTCGGGGCCCCAGCATTTT.

The gene calls are TRBV7-9 and TRBJ2-2, with a possible D match to TRBD1 (6 bases). The V gene's germline CDR1 is SEHNR and CDR2 FQNEAQ (reference sequence). The V end lost 3 bases, the J end lost 4 bases, and 15 bases lay between the germline ends. CDR3 length: 16 amino acids. In DNA, the CDR3 is TGTGCCAGCAGCTTGGCACCACCAGGGGCCACCGGGGAGCTGTTTTTT. Residues: CASSLAPPGATGELFF.

This chain uses TRBV13 with TRBJ1-6; D may be TRBD1 (5 bases). This CDR3 region has 13 residues. CDR1 is PRHDT, CDR2 FYEKMQ, per germline (reference sequence). V gave up 5 bases and J gave up 10 bases, with 12 bases separating them. The CDR3 region has the DNA TGTGCCAGCAGCCCGGGGGTAGGCTCACCCCTCCACTTT. Translated, it gives CASSPGVGSPLHF.

This chain uses TRBV4-3 with TRBJ2-3; unclear D gene. Germline CDR1 is LGHNA and CDR2 is YSLEER. This CDR3 has 14 residues. V shed 1 base and J shed 0 bases, with 5 bases lying between them. CDR3 in DNA: TGCGCCAGCAGCCAAGTAACTAGCACAGATACGCAGTATTTT. Residues: CASSQVTSTDTQYF.